Listed here is a single T cell receptor beta chain. As yet, its antigen is unknown. The table came from immunoSEQ multiplex PCR; TCRdb's copy has only in-frame clones and leaves some out. The sample consists of some 29,000 clones, over 90% of them appearing once. The germline V gene has CDR1 MNHEY and CDR2 SMNVEV (reference sequence). The V gene lost 0 bases and the J gene lost 8 bases, with 10 bases spanning the gap. The CDR3 is made up of 13 amino acids. Samples were taken several times over chemoradiotherapy. The data were taken from a study of chemoradiotherapy in HPV16-positive cancers. Study observations and caveats: Functional assays defining HPV-specific T cells used only a couple of HPV16-positive patients. Candidate HPV-specific clones and E7-related TCR motifs grew in tumor during treatment.

The receptor comes from a human donor with HPV-associated anogenital cancer. This material consisted of blood, taken from a patient who underwent chemoradiotherapy. The rearrangement joins TRBV27 to TRBJ1-2; weak D call: TRBD1 (5 bases). The CDR3 DNA sequence: TGTGCCAGCAGTTTATCTTTCCAGGGCGGCTACACCTTC. This translates into CASSLSFQGGYTF.